This T cell receptor beta chain was sequenced for a study of memory CD4+ T cells and cytomegalovirus serostatus. Here immunoSEQ multiplex PCR was the method, and the copy in TCRdb shows in-frame clones only, minus some. The sample records some 27,000 clones, over 70% being singletons. The CDR3 sequence is 12 residues long. Trimming stripped 6 bases from V and 7 bases from J, with 10 bases between. Germline values: CDR1 LNHDA, CDR2 SQIVND (reference sequence). Single viable CD3+CD4+CD8-CD45RO+ cells were sorted as the memory CD4+ T cells. This TCR was sampled from an adult in good health and CMV-seronegative. The sequenced sample consisted of memory CD4+ T cells from blood. This chain links TRBV19 with TRBJ1-5, with D hard to call. The CDR3 reads CASRLQQQPQHF. Written as DNA, the CDR3 is TGTGCCAGTAGATTACAACAGCAGCCCCAGCATTTT.